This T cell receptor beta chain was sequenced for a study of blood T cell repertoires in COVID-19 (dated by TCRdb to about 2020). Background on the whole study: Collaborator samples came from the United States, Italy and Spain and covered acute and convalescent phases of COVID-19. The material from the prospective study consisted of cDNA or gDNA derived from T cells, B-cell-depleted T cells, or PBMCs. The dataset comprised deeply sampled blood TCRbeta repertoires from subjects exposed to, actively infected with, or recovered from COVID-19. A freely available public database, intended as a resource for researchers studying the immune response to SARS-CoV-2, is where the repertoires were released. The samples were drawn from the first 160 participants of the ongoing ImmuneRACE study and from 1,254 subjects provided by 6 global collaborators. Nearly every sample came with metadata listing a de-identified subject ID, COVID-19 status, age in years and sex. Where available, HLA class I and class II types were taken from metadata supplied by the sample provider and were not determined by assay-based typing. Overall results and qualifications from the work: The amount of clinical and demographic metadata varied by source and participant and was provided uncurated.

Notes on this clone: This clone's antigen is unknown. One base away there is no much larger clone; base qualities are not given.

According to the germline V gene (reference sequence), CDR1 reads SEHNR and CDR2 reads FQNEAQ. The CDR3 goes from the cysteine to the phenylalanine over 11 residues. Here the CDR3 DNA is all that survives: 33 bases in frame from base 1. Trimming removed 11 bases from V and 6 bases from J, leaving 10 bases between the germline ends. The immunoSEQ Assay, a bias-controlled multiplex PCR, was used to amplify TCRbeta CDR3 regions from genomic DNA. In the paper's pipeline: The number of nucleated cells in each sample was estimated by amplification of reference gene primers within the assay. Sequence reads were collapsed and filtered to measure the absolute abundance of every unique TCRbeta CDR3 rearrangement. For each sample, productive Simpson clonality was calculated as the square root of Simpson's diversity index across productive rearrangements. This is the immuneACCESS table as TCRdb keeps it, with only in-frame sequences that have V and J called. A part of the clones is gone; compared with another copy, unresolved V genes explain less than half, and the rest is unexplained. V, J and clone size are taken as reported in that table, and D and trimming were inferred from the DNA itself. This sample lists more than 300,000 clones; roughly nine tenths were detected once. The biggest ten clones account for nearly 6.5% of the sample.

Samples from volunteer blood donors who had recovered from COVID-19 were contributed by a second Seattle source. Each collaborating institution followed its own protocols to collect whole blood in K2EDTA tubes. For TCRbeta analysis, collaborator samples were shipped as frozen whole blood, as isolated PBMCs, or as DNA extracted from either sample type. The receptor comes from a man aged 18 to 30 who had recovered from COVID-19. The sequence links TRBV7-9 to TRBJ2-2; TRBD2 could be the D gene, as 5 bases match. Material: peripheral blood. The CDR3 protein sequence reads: CASGWAGELFF. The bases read TGTGCCTCGGGGTGGGCCGGGGAGCTGTTTTTT.